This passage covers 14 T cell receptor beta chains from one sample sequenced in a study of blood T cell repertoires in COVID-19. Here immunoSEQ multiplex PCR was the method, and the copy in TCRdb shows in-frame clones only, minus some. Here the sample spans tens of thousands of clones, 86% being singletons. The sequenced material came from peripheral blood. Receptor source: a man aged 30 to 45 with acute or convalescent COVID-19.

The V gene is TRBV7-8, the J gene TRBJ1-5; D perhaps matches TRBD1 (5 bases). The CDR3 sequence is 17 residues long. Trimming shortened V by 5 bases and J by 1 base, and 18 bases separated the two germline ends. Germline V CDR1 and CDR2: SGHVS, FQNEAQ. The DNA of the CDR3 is TGTGCCAGCAGCCGCTCCGTGGGGGGGAGGAGCAATCAGCCCCAGCATTTT. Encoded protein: CASSRSVGGRSNQPQHF.

CDR3 sequence: CASSQDVGAIYGYTF. The CDR3, as DNA: TGCGCCAGCAGCCAAGATGTAGGGGCGATCTATGGCTACACCTTC. The chain recombines TRBV4-3 with TRBJ1-2; the D gene is possibly TRBD1 (5 bases). With 0 bases removed from V and 4 bases from J, the gap between germline ends came to 12 bases. Germline assignment: CDR1 LGHNA and CDR2 YSLEER. The CDR3 is 15 amino acids.

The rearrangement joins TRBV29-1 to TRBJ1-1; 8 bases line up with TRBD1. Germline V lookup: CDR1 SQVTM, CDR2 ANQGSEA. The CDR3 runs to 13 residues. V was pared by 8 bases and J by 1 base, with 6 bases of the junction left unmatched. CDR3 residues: CSTRDRRNTEAFF. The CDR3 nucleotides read TGCAGCACGAGGGACAGGCGGAACACTGAAGCTTTCTTT.

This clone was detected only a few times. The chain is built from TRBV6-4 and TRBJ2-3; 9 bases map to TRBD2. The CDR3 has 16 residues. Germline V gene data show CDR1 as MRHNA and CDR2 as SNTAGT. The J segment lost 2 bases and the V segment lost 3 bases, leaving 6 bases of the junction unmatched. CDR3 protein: CASSEDAGGSTDTQYF. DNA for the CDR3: TGTGCCAGCAGTGAAGACGCGGGAGGGTCCACAGATACGCAGTATTTT.

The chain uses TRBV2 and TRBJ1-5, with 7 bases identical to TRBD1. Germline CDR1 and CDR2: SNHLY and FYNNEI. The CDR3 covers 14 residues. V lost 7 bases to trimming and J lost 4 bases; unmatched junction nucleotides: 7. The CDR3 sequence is CASNLGQVNQPQHF. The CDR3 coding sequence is TGTGCCAGCAATCTTGGACAGGTAAATCAGCCCCAGCATTTT. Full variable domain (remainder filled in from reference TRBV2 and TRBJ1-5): EPEVTQTPSHQVTQMGQEVILRCVPISNHLYFYWYRQILGQKVEFLVSFYNNEISEKSEIFDDQFSVERPDGSNFTLKIRSTKLEDSAMYFCASNLGQVNQPQHFGDGTRLSIL.

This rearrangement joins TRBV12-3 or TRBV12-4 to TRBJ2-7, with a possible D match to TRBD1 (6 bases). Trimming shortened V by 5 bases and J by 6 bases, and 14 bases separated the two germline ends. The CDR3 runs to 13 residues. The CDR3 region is CASSRSGQSEQYV. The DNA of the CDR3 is TGTGCCAGCAGTCGTTCGGGACAAAGCGAGCAGTACGTC.

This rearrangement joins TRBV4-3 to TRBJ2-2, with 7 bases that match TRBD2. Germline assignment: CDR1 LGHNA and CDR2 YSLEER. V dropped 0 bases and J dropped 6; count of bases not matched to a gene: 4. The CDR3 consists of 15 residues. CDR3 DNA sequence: TGCGCCAGCAGCCAAGATGGTGGGGGGGCCGGGGAGCTGTTTTTT. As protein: CASSQDGGGAGELFF.

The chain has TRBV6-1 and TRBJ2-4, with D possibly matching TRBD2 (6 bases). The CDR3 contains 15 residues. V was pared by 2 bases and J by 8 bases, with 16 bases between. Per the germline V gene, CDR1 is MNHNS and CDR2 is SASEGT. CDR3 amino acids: CASSESIGGKDIQYF. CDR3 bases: TGTGCCAGCAGTGAATCCATTGGAGGGAAGGACATTCAGTACTTC.

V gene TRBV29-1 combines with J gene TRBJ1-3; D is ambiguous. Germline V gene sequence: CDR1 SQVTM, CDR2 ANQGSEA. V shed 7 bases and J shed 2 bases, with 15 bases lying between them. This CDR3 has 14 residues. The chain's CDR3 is CSADPGLTGNTIYF. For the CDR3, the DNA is TGCAGCGCCGACCCGGGTTTAACTGGAAACACCATATATTTT.

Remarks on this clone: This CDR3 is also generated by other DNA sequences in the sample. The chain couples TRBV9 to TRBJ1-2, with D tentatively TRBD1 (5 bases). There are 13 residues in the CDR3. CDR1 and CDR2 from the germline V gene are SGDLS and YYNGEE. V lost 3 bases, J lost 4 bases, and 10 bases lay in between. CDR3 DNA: TGTGCCAGCAGCGCCGGGGGGGGCTATGGCTACACCTTC. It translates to CASSAGGGYGYTF.

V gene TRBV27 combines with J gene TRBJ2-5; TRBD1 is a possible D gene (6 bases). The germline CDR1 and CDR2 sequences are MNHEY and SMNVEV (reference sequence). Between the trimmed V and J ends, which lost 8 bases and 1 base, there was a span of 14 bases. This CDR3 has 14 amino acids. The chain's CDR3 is CASGETDSQETQYF. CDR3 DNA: TGTGCCAGCGGAGAAACGGACAGCCAAGAGACCCAGTACTTC.

The chain's CDR3 is CASSIDQDRTNEKLFF. The DNA for the CDR3 is TGTGCCAGTAGTATAGATCAGGATCGGACTAATGAAAAACTGTTTTTT. The chain links TRBV19 to TRBJ1-4; D call uncertain. The CDR3 totals 16 residues. Trimming removed 0 bases at V and 2 bases at J, with 10 bases between. The V gene's germline CDR1 is LNHDA and CDR2 SQIVND (reference sequence).

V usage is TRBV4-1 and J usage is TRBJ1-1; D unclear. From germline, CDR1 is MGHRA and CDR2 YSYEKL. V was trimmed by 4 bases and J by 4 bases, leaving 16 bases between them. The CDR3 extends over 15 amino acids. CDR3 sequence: CASSPLGSASTEAFF. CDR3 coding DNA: TGCGCCAGCAGCCCCCTCGGCAGCGCAAGCACTGAAGCTTTCTTT.

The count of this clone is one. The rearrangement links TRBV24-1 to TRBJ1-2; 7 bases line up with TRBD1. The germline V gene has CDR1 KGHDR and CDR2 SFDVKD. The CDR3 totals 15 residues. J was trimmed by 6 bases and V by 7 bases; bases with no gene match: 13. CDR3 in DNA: TGTGCCACCAGCCCCGGGACAGACCATATGGATGGCTACACCTTC. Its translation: CATSPGTDHMDGYTF.